This TCR beta chain was documented in a study of Ad26.COV2.S vaccination and SARS-CoV-2 variants. The treatment here: roughly 20 received Ad26.COV2.S at low or high dose, single or two shots; roughly five received placebo; per-sample allocation not given. Specimen acquisition occurred on day 63 following the initial vaccine or placebo injection. Aged 18-55 years, donor was enrolled in Boston in 2020. The V end was cut by 0 bases, the J end by 7 bases, with 16 bases between. The CDR3 consists of 17 residues. The germline V gene has CDR1 MNHNS and CDR2 SASEGT. Clones were sequenced by immunoSEQ multiplex PCR, and TCRdb holds only the in-frame ones, with some missing. Of 510,000 or so clones in the sample, around nine tenths were seen once.

The starting material was peripheral blood, obtained in a trial of Ad26.COV2.S vaccine versus placebo. V and J are TRBV6-1 and TRBJ1-6, with D unresolved. The clonotype was recovered from a person aged 18 to 59 who received the Ad26.COV2.S COVID-19 vaccine or a placebo. The CDR3 sequence is CASSEAAVFRANSPLHF. In DNA, the CDR3 is TGTGCCAGCAGTGAAGCGGCCGTTTTCAGAGCGAATTCACCCCTCCACTTT.